This T cell receptor (beta chain) came from a study of blood T cell repertoires in COVID-19. The CDR3 has 19 residues. Germline assignment: CDR1 LGHNT and CDR2 FRNRAP. The V gene lost 4 bases and the J gene lost 5 bases, with 29 bases spanning the gap. Assay: immunoSEQ multiplex PCR; the TCRdb copy retains only in-frame clones and omits some. The sample lists a few hundred thousand clones; nearly 90% were seen once. The sample was PBMCs or T cells enriched from blood (not recorded which). The receptor's source is a woman aged 30 to 39 who had recovered from COVID-19. The chain uses TRBV12-5 and TRBJ1-1; D is perhaps TRBD1 (6 bases). CDR3 DNA sequence: TGTGCTAGTGGTTCAGCCCTTTCACCCACAGACAGGTTTGGGACTGAAGCTTTCTTT. Residues: CASGSALSPTDRFGTEAFF.